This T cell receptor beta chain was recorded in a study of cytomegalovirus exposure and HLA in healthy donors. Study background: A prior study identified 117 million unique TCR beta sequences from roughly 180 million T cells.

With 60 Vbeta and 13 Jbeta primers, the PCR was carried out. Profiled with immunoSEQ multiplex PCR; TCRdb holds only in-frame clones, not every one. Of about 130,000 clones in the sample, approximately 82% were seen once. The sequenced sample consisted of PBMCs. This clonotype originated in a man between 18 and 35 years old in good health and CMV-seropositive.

CDR3 residues: CASSQSTNKHPGNTEAFF. CDR3 nucleotide sequence: TGCGCCAGCAGTCAATCCACAAACAAACACCCAGGAAACACTGAAGCTTTCTTT. The chain joins TRBV23-1 to TRBJ1-1, with D unclear. TRBV23-1 is sorted into the ORF group, with uncertain function. Trimming took off 0 bases at V and 2 bases at J, with 19 bases between the two ends. The CDR3 spans 18 residues.